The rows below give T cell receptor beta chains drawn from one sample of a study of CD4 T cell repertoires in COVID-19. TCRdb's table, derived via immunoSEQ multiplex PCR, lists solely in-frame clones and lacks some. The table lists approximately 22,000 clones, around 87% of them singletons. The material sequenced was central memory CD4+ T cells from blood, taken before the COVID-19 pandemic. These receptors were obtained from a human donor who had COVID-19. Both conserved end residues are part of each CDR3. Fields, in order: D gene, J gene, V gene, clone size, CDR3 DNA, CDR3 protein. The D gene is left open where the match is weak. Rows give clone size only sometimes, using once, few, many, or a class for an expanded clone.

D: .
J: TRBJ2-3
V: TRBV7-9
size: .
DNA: TGTGCCAGCAGCCCTGAGGGCCCCACAGATACGCAGTATTTT
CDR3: CASSPEGPTDTQYF

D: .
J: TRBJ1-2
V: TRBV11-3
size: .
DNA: TGTGCCAGCAGCTTAGTTGCAGAAAACTATGGCTACACCTTC
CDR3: CASSLVAENYGYTF

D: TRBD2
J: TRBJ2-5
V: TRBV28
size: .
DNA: TGTGCCAGCAGTTTAGGATCGACTAGCGGGAGAGGGGGGCAAGAGACCCAGTACTTC
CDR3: CASSLGSTSGRGGQETQYF

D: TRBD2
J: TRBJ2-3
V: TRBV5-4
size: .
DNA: TGTGCCAGCAGCTCCGGGGGGGCGACGAACCTGGATACGCAGTATTTT
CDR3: CASSSGGATNLDTQYF

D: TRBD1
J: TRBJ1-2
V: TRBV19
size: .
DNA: TGTGCCAGTAGTATAGCCCCCTGGACAGGGGGCAGTGGCTACACCTTC
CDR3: CASSIAPWTGGSGYTF

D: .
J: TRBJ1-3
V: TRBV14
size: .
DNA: TGTGCCAGCAGCCCACAGGGTTTATCTGGAAACACCATATATTTT
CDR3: CASSPQGLSGNTIYF

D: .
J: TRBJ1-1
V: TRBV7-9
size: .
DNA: TGTGCCAGCAGCCCTACGACACAGGGTACTGAAGCTTTCTTT
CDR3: CASSPTTQGTEAFF

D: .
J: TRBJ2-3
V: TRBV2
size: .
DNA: TGTGCCAGCGGGGGGAGCAGTAGCACAGATACGCAGTATTTT
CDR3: CASGGSSSTDTQYF

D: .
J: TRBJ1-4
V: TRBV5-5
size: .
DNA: TGTGCCAGCAGCGCTGAAACACCGACAACTAATGAAAAACTGTTTTTT
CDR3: CASSAETPTTNEKLFF

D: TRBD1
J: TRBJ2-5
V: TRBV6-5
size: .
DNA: TGTGCCAGCAGTCGGACAGGGGGCCGGATTGAGACCCAGTACTTC
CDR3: CASSRTGGRIETQYF

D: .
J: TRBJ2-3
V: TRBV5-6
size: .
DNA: TGTGCCAGCAGCTTGGATGTTAGCGGTCTACTAGATACGCAGTATTTT
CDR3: CASSLDVSGLLDTQYF

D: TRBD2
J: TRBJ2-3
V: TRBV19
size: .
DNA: TGTGCCAGTGCGGTGGGTGTAGCGGGAGGGAATACGCAGTATTTT
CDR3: CASAVGVAGGNTQYF

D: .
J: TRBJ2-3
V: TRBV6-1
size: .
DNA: TGTGCCAGCAGCCCCGGACAGTCCACAGATACGCAGTATTTT
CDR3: CASSPGQSTDTQYF

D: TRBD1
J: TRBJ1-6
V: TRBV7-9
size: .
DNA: TGTGCCAGCAGCTTAGACGACAGGGGTTATTCACCCCTCCACTTT
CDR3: CASSLDDRGYSPLHF

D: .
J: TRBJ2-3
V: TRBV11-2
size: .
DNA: TGTGCCAGCAGCTTGACCGGGGTTTCGGGGGATACGCAGTATTTT
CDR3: CASSLTGVSGDTQYF

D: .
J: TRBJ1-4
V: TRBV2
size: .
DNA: TGTGCCAGCAGTGAAGCGCGGTTAAGGGGGTATGAAAAACTGTTTTTT
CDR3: CASSEARLRGYEKLFF

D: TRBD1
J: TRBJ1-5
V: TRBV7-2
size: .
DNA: TGTGCCAGCAGCGGAGGACAGGGTGTTGAGCCCCAGCATTTT
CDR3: CASSGGQGVEPQHF

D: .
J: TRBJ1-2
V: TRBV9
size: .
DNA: TGTGCCAGCAGCGTAGATCCACAGGGTCGGGGCTACACCTTC
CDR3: CASSVDPQGRGYTF

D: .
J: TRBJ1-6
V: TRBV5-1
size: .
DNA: TGCGCCAGCAGCTTGGGCGGTTCAAACCCCTATAATTCACCCCTCCACTTT
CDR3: CASSLGGSNPYNSPLHF

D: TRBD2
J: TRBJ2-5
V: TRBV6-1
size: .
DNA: TGTGCCAGCAGCCCCAGCGGGAGGGCCTGGGAGACCCAGTACTTC
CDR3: CASSPSGRAWETQYF

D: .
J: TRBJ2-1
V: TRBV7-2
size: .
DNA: TGTGCCAGCAGCTTTCTCCTCCCTAGTCCCGGGTACAATGAGCAGTTCTTC
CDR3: CASSFLLPSPGYNEQFF

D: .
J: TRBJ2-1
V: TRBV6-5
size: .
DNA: TGTGCCAGCAAAATGGAGGGGGGGGGTTACAATGAGCAGTTCTTC
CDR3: CASKMEGGGYNEQFF

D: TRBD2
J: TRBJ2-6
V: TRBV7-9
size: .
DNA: TGTGCCAGCAGCCCACCGCCGGGGGGGCCTATGGCTGGGGCCAACGTCCTGACTTTC
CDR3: CASSPPPGGPMAGANVLTF

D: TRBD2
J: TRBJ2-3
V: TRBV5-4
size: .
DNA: TGTGCCAGCAGCTTGAGGCTCGGGGGGATCACAGATACGCAGTATTTT
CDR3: CASSLRLGGITDTQYF

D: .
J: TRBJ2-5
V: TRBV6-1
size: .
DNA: TGTGCCAGCAGTGAAGGTAGGCGGCAAGAGACCCAGTACTTC
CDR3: CASSEGRRQETQYF

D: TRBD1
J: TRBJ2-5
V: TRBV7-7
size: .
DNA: TGTGCCAGCAGACAGGGGGTTCAAGAGACCCAGTACTTC
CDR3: CASRQGVQETQYF

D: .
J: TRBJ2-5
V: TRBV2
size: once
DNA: TGTGCCTCCAAAAGGGGGCTAGCGGGAGAGACCCAGTACTTC
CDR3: CASKRGLAGETQYF

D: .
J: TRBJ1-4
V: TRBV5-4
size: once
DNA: TGTGCCAGCAGCTTGGTAGGGAGTGAAAAACTGTTTTTT
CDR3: CASSLVGSEKLFF

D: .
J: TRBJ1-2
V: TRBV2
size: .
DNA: TGTGCCAGCAGTGAGCGGGGGGCCCAATATGGCTACACCTTC
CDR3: CASSERGAQYGYTF

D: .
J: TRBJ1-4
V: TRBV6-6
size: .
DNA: TGTGCCAGCAGTTACCGGCGGGCTCTGGCTAATGAAAAACTGTTTTTT
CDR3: CASSYRRALANEKLFF

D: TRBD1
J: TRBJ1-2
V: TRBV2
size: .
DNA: TGTGCCAGCAGTGAGGGACAGGGTTCTATCAGCTACACCTTC
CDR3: CASSEGQGSISYTF

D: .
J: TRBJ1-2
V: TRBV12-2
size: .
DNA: TGTGCAAGTCGCTTAGACCGTGGGACAGGGGAGGGCTACACCTTC
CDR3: CASRLDRGTGEGYTF

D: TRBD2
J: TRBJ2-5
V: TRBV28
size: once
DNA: TGTGCCAGCACTCGAACTCCGGGACTAGCGGGAGAGACCCAGTACTTC
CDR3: CASTRTPGLAGETQYF

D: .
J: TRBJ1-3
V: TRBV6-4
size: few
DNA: TGTGCCAGCAGTTTTCGGTCCGAAGAGGAAGAAAACACCATATATTTT
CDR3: CASSFRSEEEENTIYF

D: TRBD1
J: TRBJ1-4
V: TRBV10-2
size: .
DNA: TGCGCCAGCAGGGGACAGGGATCTAATGAAAAACTGTTTTTT
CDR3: CASRGQGSNEKLFF

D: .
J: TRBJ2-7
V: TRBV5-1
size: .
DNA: TGCGCCAGCAGCTTACAGTTAGGTTCACACGAGCAGTACTTC
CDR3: CASSLQLGSHEQYF

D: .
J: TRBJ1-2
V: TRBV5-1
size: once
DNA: TGCGCCAGCAGCTTGGGACAGTCCACCAATATTTTC
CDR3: CASSLGQSTNIF

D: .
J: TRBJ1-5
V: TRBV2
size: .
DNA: TGTGCCAGCAGATTCGGCGGGGCCGGCAATCAGCCCCAGCATTTT
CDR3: CASRFGGAGNQPQHF

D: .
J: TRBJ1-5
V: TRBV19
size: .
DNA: TGTGCCAGTAGTTCAGGGATGAGGCAGCCCCAGCATTTT
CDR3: CASSSGMRQPQHF

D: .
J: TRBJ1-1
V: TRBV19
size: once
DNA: TGTGCCAGTAGCCCCGGACAGCCTGGTGAGGCTTTCTTT
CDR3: CASSPGQPGEAFF

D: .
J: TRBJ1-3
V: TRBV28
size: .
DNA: TGTGCCAGCAGTCCTGGGACAACCTCTGGAAACACCATATATTTT
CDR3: CASSPGTTSGNTIYF

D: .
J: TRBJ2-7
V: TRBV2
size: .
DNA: TGTGCCAGCAGTGTCGAAAGGGAGTCCTACGAGCAGTACTTC
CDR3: CASSVERESYEQYF